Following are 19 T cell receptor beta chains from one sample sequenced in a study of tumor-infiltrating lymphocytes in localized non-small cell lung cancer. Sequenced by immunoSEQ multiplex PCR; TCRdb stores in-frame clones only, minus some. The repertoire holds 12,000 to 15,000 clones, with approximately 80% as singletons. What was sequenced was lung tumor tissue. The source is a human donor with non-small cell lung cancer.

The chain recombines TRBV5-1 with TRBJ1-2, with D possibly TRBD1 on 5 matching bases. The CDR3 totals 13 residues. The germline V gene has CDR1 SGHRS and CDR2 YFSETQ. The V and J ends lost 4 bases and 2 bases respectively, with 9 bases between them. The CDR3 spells CASSSDSNYGYTF. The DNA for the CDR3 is TGCGCCAGCAGCAGTGACAGCAACTATGGCTACACCTTC.

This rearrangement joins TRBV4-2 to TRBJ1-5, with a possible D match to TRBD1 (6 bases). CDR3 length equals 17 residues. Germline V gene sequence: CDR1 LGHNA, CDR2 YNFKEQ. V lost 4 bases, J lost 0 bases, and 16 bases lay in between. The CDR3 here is CASSLGGEIHSNQPQHF. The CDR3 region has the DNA TGTGCCAGCAGCCTAGGGGGTGAGATACATAGCAATCAGCCCCAGCATTTT.

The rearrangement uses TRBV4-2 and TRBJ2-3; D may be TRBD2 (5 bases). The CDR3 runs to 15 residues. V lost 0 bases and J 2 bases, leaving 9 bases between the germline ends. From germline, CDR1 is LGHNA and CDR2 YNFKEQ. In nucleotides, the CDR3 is TGTGCCAGCAGCCAAGATGAAGCGGACACAGATACGCAGTATTTT. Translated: CASSQDEADTDTQYF.

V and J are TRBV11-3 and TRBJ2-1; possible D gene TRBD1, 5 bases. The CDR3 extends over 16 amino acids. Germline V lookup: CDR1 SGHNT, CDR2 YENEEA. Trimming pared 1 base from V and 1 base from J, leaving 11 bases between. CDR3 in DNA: TGTGCCAGCAGCTTAGCTACCAGGGAATCCTACAATGAGCAGTTCTTC. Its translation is CASSLATRESYNEQFF.

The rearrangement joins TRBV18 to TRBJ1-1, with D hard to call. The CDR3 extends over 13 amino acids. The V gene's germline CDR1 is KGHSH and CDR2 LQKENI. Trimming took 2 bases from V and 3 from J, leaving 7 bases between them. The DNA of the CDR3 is TGTGCCAGCTCACCATCGGCGCACACTGAAGCTTTCTTT. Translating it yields CASSPSAHTEAFF.

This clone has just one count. CDR3 DNA sequence: TGTGCCAGTAGTAGAGAGGACAGGGGCAATCAGCCCCAGCATTTT. Its protein is CASSREDRGNQPQHF. The genes are TRBV19 and TRBJ1-5; 8 nucleotides match TRBD1. The J segment lost 2 bases and the V segment lost 4 bases, leaving 4 bases of the junction unmatched. This CDR3 is built from 15 residues. In germline, CDR1 is LNHDA, CDR2 SQIVND (reference sequence).

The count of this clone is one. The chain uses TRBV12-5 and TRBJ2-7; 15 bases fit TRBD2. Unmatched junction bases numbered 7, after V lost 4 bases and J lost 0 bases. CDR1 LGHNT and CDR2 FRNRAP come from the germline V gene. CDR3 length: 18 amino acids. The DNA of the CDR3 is TGTGCTAGTGGTTGGGGGACTAGCGGGAGGCCTAGCTCCTACGAGCAGTACTTC. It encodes CASGWGTSGRPSSYEQYF. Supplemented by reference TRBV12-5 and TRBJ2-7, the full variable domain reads DARVTQTPRHKVTEMGQEVTMRCQPILGHNTVFWYRQTMMQGLELLAYFRNRAPLDDSGMPKDRFSAEMPDATLATLKIQPSEPRDSAVYFCASGWGTSGRPSSYEQYFGPGTRLTVT.

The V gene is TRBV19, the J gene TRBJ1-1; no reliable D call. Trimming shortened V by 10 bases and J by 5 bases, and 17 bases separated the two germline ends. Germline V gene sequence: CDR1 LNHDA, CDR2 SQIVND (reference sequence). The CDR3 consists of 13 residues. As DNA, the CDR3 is TGTGCCACCATGGTGAAGGTAGGAACTGAAGCTTTCTTT. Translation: CATMVKVGTEAFF.

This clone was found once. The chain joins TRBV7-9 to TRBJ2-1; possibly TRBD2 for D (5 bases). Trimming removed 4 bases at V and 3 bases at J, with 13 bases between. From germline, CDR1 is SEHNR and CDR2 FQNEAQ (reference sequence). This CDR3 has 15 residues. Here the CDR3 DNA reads TGTGCCAGCAGCTCGACGAGGGTGGACTACAATGAGCAGTTCTTC. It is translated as CASSSTRVDYNEQFF. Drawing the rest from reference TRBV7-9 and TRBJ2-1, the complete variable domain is DTGVSQNPRHKITKRGQNVTFRCDPISEHNRLYWYRQTLGQGPEFLTYFQNEAQLEKSRLLSDRFSAERPKGSFSTLEIQRTEQGDSAMYLCASSSTRVDYNEQFFGPGTRLTVL.

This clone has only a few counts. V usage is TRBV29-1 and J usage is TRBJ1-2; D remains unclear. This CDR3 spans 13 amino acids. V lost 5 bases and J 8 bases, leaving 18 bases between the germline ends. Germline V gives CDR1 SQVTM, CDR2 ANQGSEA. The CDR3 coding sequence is TGCAGCGTTCGGGGAGCCAGCCTCGAGGGCTACACCTTC. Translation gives CSVRGASLEGYTF.

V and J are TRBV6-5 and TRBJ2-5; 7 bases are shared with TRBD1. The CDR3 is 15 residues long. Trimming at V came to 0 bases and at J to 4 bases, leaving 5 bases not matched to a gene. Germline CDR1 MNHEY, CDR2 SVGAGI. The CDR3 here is CASSYSGSGGETQYF. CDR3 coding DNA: TGTGCCAGCAGTTACTCCGGATCAGGGGGAGAGACCCAGTACTTC.

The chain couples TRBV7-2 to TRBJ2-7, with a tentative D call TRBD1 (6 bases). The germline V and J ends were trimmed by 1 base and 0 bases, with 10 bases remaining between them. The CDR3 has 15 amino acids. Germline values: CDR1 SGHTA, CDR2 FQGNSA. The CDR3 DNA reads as TGTGCCAGCAGCTTAGGAGGACAGACCTCCTACGAGCAGTACTTC. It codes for CASSLGGQTSYEQYF.

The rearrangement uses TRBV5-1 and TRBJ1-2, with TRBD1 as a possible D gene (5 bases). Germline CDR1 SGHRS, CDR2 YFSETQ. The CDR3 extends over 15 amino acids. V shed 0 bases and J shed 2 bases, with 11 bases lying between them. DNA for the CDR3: TGCGCCAGCAGCTTGGATGACAGACGCAACTATGGCTACACCTTC. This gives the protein CASSLDDRRNYGYTF.

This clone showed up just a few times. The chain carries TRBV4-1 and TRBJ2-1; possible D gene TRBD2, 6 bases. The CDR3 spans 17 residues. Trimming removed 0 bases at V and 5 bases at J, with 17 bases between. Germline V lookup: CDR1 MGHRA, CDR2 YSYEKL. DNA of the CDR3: TGCGCCAGCAGCCAAGATCGGGCGGGAAATTTCCACAATGAGCAGTTCTTC. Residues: CASSQDRAGNFHNEQFF.

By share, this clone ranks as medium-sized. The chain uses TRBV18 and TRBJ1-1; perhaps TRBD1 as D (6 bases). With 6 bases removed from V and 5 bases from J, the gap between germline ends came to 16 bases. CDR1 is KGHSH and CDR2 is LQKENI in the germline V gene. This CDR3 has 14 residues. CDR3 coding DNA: TGTGCCAGCTCTTCCGGACAGCGAGGAACTGAAGCTTTCTTT. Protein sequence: CASSSGQRGTEAFF.

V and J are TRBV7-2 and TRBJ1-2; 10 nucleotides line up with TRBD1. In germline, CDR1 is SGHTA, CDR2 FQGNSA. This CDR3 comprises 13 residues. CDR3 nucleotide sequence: TGTGCAGAGGCCGGGACAGGGGACTATGGCTACACCTTC. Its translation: CAEAGTGDYGYTF.

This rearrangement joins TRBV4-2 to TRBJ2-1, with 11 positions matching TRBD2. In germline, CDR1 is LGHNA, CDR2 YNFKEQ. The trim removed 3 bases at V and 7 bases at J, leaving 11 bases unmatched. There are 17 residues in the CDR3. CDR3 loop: CASSHSSGTSGGNEQFF. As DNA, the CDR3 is TGTGCCAGCAGCCATTCCTCCGGGACTAGCGGCGGGAATGAGCAGTTCTTC.

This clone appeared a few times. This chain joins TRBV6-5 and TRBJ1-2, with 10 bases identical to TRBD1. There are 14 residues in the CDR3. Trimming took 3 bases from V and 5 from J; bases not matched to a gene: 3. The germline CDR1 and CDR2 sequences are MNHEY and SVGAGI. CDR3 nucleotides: TGTGCCAGCAGTTATCGGGACAGGGGTTATGGCTACACCTTC. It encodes CASSYRDRGYGYTF.

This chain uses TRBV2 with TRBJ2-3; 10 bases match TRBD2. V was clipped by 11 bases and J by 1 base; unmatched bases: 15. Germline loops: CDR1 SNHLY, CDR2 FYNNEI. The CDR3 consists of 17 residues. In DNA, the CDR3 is TGTGCCCGCGCGGAGCTAGCGGGAGTGAGGGGCACAGATACGCAGTATTTT. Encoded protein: CARAELAGVRGTDTQYF.